This TCR beta chain emerged from a study of tumor-infiltrating lymphocytes in localized non-small cell lung cancer (dated by TCRdb to 2020 to 2022). In terms of the full investigation: The cohort covered several histologies, both smokers and never-smokers, and patients whose samples were collected after neoadjuvant chemotherapy. Each patient contributed resected tumor tissue and uninvolved lung tissue from the same patient, described as non-adjacent to the tumor. The same patients underwent several integrated assays, with TCR sequencing performed together with flow cytometry, multiplex immunofluorescence, RNA-seq, exome sequencing and proteomics. In total, the ICON cohort consisted of some 160 surgical patients with localized non-small cell lung cancer who had their tumors resected. The paired tumor versus uninvolved lung comparison of immunoSEQ T-cell fraction included some 50 patients. Study-wide conclusions, independent of this receptor: In line with immunofluorescence CD3 counts, TCRbeta sequencing supported higher T cell infiltration in tumors compared with uninvolved lung tissue. TCR-derived T-cell fraction did not differ between the flow cytometry-defined immunotypes IM1 (good prognosis) and IM2 (poor prognosis). Because different pieces of the same tissue were used for different assays, technical variation could not be separated from intratumor heterogeneity. Tumor T-cell fraction from TCR sequencing was not associated with recurrence-free survival (p = 0.61). Assay coverage varied across patients depending on available tissue quantity, so only a subset of the cohort had TCR sequencing.

With respect to this clone: It lacks a known antigen. Within one base of it there is no much larger clone, and no base qualities were kept.

There are 15 amino acids in the CDR3, from cysteine to phenylalanine inclusive. The retained sequence is limited to the CDR3, 45 bases, with the frame set at the first base. CDR1 and CDR2 were assigned from the germline V gene as MNHNS and SASEGT. V and J are truncated by 5 bases and 0 bases respectively, leaving an intervening sequence of 11 bases. The first patient joined ICON in the first half of 2016, and enrollment wrapped up when the last patient was enrolled in September 2018. From a subcohort of approximately 76 patients, fresh tumor and matched uninvolved tissue were collected for in-depth immune analyses, including TCR sequencing. TCR sequencing was performed on DNA isolated from bulk tissue, without cell sorting. TCR sequencing with the immunoSEQ assay provided the T-cell fraction in tumor and uninvolved lung tissue. In the paper's pipeline: For survival analysis, patients were divided into high (upper tertile) and low (lower two tertiles) T-cell fraction groups, which were compared by log-rank test. A signed-rank test was used to check for differences in T-cell fraction between paired tumor and uninvolved lung. What TCRdb holds here is the immuneACCESS table cut down to in-frame rearrangements. Part of the clones is not present; checked against another copy, under half of the missing clones reflect an unresolved V gene, and the others are unexplained. V and J calls and clone size come straight from that table; D and trimming were deduced from the DNA. Counted in this sample were about 6,900 clones; about 74% of them appeared once. Jointly, the top ten make up 12% of the sample.

Material: lung tumor tissue. This receptor was identified in a human donor with non-small cell lung cancer. The V gene is TRBV6-1 and the J gene is TRBJ1-5; the D gene is perhaps TRBD1, on 5 matching bases. The CDR3 loop reads CASSLPGNSNQPQHF. DNA sequence: TGTGCCAGCAGTCTTCCAGGGAATAGCAATCAGCCCCAGCATTTT.